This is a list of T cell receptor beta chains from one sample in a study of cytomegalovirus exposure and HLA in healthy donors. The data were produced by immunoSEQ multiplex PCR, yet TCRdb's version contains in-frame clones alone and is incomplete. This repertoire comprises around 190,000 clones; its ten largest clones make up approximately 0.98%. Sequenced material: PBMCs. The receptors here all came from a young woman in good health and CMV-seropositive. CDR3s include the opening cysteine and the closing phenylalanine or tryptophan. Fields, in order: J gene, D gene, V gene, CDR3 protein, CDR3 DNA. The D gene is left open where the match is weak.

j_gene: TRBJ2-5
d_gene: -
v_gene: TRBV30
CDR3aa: CAWRLQGYETQYF
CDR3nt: TGTGCCTGGAGACTACAGGGTTACGAGACCCAGTACTTC

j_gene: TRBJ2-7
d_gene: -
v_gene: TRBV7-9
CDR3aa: CASSLQEYEQYF
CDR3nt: TGTGCCAGCAGCTTACAGGAATACGAGCAGTACTTC

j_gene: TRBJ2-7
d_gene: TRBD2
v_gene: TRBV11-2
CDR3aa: CASSYPTSGAYSYEQYF
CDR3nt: TGTGCCAGCAGCTACCCCACTAGCGGGGCATACTCCTACGAGCAGTACTTC

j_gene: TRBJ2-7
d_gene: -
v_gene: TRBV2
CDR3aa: CASSELQDYEQYF
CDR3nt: TGTGCCAGCAGTGAATTGCAGGACTACGAGCAGTACTTC

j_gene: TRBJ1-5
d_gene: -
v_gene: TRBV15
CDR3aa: CATSRAFREPQHF
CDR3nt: TGTGCCACCAGCAGAGCTTTCAGGGAGCCCCAGCATTTT

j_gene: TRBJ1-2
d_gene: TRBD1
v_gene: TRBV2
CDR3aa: CASSKSPSGTGDGGYTF
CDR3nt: TGTGCCAGCAGTAAATCCCCCTCCGGGACAGGTGACGGTGGCTACACCTTC

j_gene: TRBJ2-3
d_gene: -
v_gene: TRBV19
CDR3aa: CASSMERGSDTQYF
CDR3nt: TGTGCCAGTAGTATGGAACGGGGTTCCGATACGCAGTATTTT

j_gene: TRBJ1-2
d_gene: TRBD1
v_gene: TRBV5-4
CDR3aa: CASSPEDRGAYGYTF
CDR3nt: TGTGCCAGCAGCCCCGAGGACAGGGGGGCCTATGGCTACACCTTC

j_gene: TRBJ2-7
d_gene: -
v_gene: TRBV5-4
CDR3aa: CASSFKSGEQYF
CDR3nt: TGTGCCAGCAGCTTTAAGTCGGGGGAGCAGTACTTC

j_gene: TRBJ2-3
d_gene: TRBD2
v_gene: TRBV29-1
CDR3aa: CSVEQREDGTDTQYF
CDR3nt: TGCAGCGTTGAACAGCGGGAGGATGGCACAGATACGCAGTATTTT

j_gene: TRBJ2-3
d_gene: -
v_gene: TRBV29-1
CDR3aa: CSVEGRHTDTQYF
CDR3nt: TGCAGCGTTGAAGGACGACACACAGATACGCAGTATTTT

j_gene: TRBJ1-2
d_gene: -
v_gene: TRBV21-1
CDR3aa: CAGGLHNGYTF
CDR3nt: TGTGCCGGGGGACTTCATAATGGCTACACCTTC

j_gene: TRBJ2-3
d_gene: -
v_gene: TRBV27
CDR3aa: CASSYNNPITDTQYF
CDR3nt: TGTGCCAGCAGTTATAACAATCCGATCACAGATACGCAGTATTTT

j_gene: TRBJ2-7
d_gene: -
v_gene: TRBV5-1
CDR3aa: CASSLAGTRTYEQYF
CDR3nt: TGCGCCAGCAGCTTGGCTGGGACAAGAACCTACGAGCAGTACTTC

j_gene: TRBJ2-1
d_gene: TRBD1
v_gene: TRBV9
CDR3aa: CASSPRQGTYNEQFF
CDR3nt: TGTGCCAGCAGCCCACGACAGGGGACATACAATGAGCAGTTCTTC

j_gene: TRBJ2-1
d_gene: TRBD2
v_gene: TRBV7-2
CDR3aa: CASSLSVFGTRHEQFF
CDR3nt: TGTGCCAGCAGCTTATCTGTGTTCGGGACTAGACATGAGCAGTTCTTC

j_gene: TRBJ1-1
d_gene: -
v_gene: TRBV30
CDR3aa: CATDSNTEAFF
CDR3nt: TGTGCAACAGACAGTAACACTGAAGCTTTCTTT

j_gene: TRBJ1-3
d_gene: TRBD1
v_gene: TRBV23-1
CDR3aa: CASSIRRQGARGNTIYF
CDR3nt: TGCGCCAGCAGCATACGTCGACAGGGGGCGCGGGGAAACACCATATATTTT

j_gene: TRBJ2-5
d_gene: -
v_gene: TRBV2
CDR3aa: CASGPYQETQYF
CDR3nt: TGTGCCAGCGGGCCGTACCAAGAGACCCAGTACTTC

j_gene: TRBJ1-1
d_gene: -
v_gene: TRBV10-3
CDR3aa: CAISEGAARNTEAFF
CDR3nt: TGTGCCATCAGTGAGGGGGCAGCACGGAACACTGAAGCTTTCTTT

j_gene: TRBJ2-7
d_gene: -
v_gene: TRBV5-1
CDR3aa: CASSLSTVTYEQYF
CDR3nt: TGCGCCAGCAGCTTGAGTACAGTTACCTACGAGCAGTACTTC

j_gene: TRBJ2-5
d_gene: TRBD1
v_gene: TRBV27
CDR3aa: CASKLTGGRETQYF
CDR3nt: TGTGCCAGCAAACTTACAGGGGGCAGGGAGACCCAGTACTTC

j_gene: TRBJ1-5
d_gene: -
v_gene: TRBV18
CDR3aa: CASSFTANSNQPQHF
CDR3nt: TGTGCCAGCTCGTTCACAGCAAATAGCAATCAGCCCCAGCATTTT

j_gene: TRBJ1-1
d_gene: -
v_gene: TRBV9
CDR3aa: CASSSQGIGTEAFF
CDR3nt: TGTGCCAGCAGCTCTCAGGGGATCGGCACTGAAGCTTTCTTT

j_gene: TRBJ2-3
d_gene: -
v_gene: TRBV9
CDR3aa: CASSAGGRGTDTQYF
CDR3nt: TGTGCCAGCAGTGCCGGGGGGCGCGGCACAGATACGCAGTATTTT

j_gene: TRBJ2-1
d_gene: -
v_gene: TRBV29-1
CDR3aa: CSVATDNEQFF
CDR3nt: TGCAGCGTTGCTACCGACAATGAGCAGTTCTTC

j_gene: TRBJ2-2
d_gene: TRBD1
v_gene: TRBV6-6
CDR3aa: CASSYGTGRAGELFF
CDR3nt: TGTGCCAGCAGTTACGGGACAGGGAGAGCCGGGGAGCTGTTTTTT

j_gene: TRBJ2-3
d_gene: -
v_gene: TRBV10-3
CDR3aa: CAIRNSPSTDTQYF
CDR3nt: TGTGCCATCCGAAACAGCCCAAGCACAGATACGCAGTATTTT

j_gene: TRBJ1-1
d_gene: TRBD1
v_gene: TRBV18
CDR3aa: CASSPPTGNMNTEAFF
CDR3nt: TGTGCCAGCTCACCACCGACAGGGAACATGAACACTGAAGCTTTCTTT

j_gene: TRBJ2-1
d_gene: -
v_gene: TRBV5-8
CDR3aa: CASSLAGQKQFF
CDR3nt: TGTGCCAGCAGCTTGGCCGGACAGAAGCAGTTCTTC

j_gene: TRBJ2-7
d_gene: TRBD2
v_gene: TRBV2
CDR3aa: CASGRRGGEGEQYF
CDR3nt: TGTGCCAGCGGGAGGAGGGGAGGGGAAGGCGAGCAGTACTTC

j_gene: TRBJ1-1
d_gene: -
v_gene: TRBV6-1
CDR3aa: CASSEVVGRATEAFF
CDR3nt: TGTGCCAGCAGTGAAGTCGTAGGGAGGGCCACTGAAGCTTTCTTT

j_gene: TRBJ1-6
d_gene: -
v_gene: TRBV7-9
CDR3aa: CASSETAYNSPLHF
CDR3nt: TGTGCCAGCAGCGAGACAGCCTATAATTCACCCCTCCACTTT

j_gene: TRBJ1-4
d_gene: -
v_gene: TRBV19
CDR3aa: CASSRGVNEKLFF
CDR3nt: TGTGCCAGTAGTAGGGGCGTTAATGAAAAACTGTTTTTT

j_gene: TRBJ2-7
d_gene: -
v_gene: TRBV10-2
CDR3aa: CASSLGLYEQYF
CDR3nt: TGCGCCAGCAGTCTGGGGCTCTACGAGCAGTACTTC

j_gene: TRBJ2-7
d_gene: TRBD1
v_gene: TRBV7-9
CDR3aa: CASSLGRQGFSYEQYF
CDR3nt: TGTGCCAGCAGCTTAGGCCGACAGGGGTTCTCCTACGAGCAGTACTTC

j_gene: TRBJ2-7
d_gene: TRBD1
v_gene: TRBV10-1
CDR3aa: CASSGPDRAHEQYF
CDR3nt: TGCGCCAGCAGCGGCCCAGACAGGGCCCACGAGCAGTACTTC

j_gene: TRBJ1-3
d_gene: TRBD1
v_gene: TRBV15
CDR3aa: CATTTGVGNTIYF
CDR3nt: TGTGCCACCACCACAGGGGTGGGAAACACCATATATTTT

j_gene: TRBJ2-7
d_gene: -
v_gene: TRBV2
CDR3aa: CASSDVGSSYEQYF
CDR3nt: TGTGCCAGCAGTGATGTCGGGAGCTCCTACGAGCAGTACTTC

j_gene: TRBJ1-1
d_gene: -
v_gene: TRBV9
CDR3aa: CASSVGEARNTEAFF
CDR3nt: TGTGCCAGCAGCGTAGGGGAGGCGCGAAACACTGAAGCTTTCTTT

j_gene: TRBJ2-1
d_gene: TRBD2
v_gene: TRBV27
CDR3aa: CASSLTPRASGSSYNEQFF
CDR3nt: TGTGCCAGCAGTTTAACCCCACGGGCTAGCGGGAGCTCCTACAATGAGCAGTTCTTC

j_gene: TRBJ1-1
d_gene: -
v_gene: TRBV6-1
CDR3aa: CASSDLGTGKRAFF
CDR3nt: TGTGCCAGCAGTGACTTGGGAACGGGGAAGAGAGCTTTCTTT

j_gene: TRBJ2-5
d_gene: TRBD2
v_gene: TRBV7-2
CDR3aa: CASSLGLAGEYETQYF
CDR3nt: TGTGCCAGCAGCTTGGGACTAGCGGGAGAATACGAGACCCAGTACTTC

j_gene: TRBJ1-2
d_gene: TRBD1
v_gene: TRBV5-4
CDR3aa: CASSSPIDRGNYGYTF
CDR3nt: TGTGCCAGCAGCTCACCGATAGACAGGGGAAACTATGGCTACACCTTC

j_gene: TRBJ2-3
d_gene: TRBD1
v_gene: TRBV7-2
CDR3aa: CASSLRDRDTQYF
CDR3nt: TGTGCCAGCAGCTTAAGGGACAGAGATACGCAGTATTTT

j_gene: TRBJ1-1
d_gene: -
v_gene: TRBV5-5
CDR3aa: CASSRGEANTEAFF
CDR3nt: TGTGCCAGCAGCCGCGGAGAGGCGAACACTGAAGCTTTCTTT

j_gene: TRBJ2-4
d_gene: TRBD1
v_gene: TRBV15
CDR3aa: CATSRVEQGENIQYF
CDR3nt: TGTGCCACCAGCAGAGTGGAACAGGGGGAAAACATTCAGTACTTC

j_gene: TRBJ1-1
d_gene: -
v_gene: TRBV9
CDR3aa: CASTRDGNTEAFF
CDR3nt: TGTGCCAGCACCCGAGATGGGAACACTGAAGCTTTCTTT

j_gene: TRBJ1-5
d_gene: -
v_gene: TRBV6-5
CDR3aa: CASSPLYSNQPQHF
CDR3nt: TGTGCCAGCAGCCCACTGTATAGCAATCAGCCCCAGCATTTT

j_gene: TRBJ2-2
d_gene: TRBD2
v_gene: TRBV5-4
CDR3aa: CASSPPPGGGAGELFF
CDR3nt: TGTGCCAGCAGCCCACCTCCGGGCGGGGGGGCCGGGGAGCTGTTTTTT

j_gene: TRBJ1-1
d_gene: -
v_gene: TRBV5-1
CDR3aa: CASSRALGNMNTEAFF
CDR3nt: TGCGCCAGCAGCCGAGCCCTAGGTAACATGAACACTGAAGCTTTCTTT

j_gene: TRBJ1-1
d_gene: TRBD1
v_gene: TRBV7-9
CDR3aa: CASSFGQAEPEAFF
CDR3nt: TGTGCCAGCAGCTTTGGACAGGCTGAACCTGAAGCTTTCTTT

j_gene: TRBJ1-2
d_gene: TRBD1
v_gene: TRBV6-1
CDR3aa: CASTQGGLNYGYTF
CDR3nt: TGTGCCAGCACCCAAGGGGGCCTGAACTATGGCTACACCTTC

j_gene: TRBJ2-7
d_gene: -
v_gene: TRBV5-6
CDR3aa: CASSLASYEQYF
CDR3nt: TGTGCCAGCAGCTTGGCTTCCTACGAGCAGTACTTC

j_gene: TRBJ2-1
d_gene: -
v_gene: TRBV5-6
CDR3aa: CASRTRGGPYNEQFF
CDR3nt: TGTGCCAGCAGGACGCGAGGAGGGCCATACAATGAGCAGTTCTTC

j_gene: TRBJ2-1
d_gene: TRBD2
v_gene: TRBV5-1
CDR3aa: CASSSGLAAYNEQFF
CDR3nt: TGCGCCAGCAGCTCGGGACTAGCGGCTTACAATGAGCAGTTCTTC

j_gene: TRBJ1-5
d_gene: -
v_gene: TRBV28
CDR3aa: CASSHPPQTTGYNQPQHF
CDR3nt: TGTGCCAGCAGCCACCCCCCCCAAACGACAGGTTACAATCAGCCCCAGCATTTT

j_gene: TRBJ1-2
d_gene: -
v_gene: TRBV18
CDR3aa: CASSADRANYGYTF
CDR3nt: TGTGCCAGCTCAGCCGACAGAGCTAACTATGGCTACACCTTC

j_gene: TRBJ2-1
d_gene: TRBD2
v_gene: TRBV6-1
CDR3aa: CASSVLAGGVEQFF
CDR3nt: TGTGCCAGCAGTGTGCTAGCGGGGGGGGTTGAGCAGTTCTTC